These 7 T cell receptor beta chains were sequenced from one sample in a study of OX40 agonist ivuxolimab in advanced cancers. Assay used: immunoSEQ multiplex PCR; TCRdb lists only in-frame clones, some missing. There are 60,000 to 75,000 clones in the sample; about 90% occur only once, and 4.2% lies in the top ten. The sequencing here drew on CD4+ or CD8+ T cells sorted from blood, taken in a trial of the OX40 agonist ivuxolimab. The receptors shown here come from an adult with an advanced solid tumor such as melanoma, head and neck, liver or kidney cancer.

The chain links TRBV2 to TRBJ2-7; 7 bases agree with TRBD2. Germline CDR1 and CDR2: SNHLY and FYNNEI. The V gene end was trimmed by 10 bases and the J gene end by 0 bases; junction bases not matched to a gene: 9. This CDR3 has 14 amino acids. The CDR3 bases are TGTGCCATCCGGGACTACCCGAGCTCCTACGAGCAGTACTTC. Its protein product is CAIRDYPSSYEQYF.

This chain links TRBV27 with TRBJ1-2; D not resolved. Germline values: CDR1 MNHEY, CDR2 SMNVEV (reference sequence). The V end lost 5 bases, the J end lost 8 bases, and 18 bases lay between the germline ends. The CDR3 length is 14 residues. CDR3 sequence reads: CASSPTAALGGYTF. The CDR3 nucleotides read TGTGCCAGCAGTCCGACGGCCGCCTTAGGGGGCTACACCTTC.

A single count supports this clone. The chain has TRBV27 and TRBJ2-7; possible D gene TRBD1, 5 bases. The CDR3 contains 14 residues. Trimming left V 5 bases short and J 7 bases short, with 18 bases between. Germline CDR1 and CDR2: MNHEY and SMNVEV (reference sequence). Here the CDR3 DNA reads TGTGCCAGCAGTCTGAGCCCAGGGTTGGGGGAGCAGTACGTC. Translated: CASSLSPGLGEQYV.

The chain carries TRBV11-3 and TRBJ2-5; weak D call: TRBD2 (6 bases). This CDR3 region has 15 residues. The germline V gene has CDR1 SGHNT and CDR2 YENEEA. V lost 5 bases, J lost 5 bases, and 18 bases lay in between. DNA for the CDR3: TGTGCCAGCAGCGGTACGCGGGGTGCGGGGGAGACCCAGTACTTC. Amino acids: CASSGTRGAGETQYF.

V and J are TRBV7-9 and TRBJ2-7; perhaps TRBD1 as D (6 bases). V was clipped by 7 bases and J by 3 bases, with 13 bases between them. Germline V gene sequence: CDR1 SEHNR, CDR2 FQNEAQ (reference sequence). The CDR3 is 13 residues long. For the CDR3, the DNA is TGTGCCAGCACCTCGGACAGAGACTACGAGCAGTACTTC. This sequence encodes CASTSDRDYEQYF.

CDR3 residues: CASSIRAGASTDTQYF. The CDR3 DNA sequence: TGCGCCAGCAGCATAAGAGCGGGTGCTAGCACAGATACGCAGTATTTT. This chain links TRBV5-1 with TRBJ2-3, with D possibly TRBD2 on 6 matching bases. The germline gives CDR1 SGHRS, CDR2 YFSETQ. Trimming stripped 4 bases from V and 0 bases from J, with 15 bases between. This CDR3 is built from 16 residues.

The J gene is TRBJ2-1, the V gene TRBV7-3, with TRBD2 identical over 11 bases. Germline assignment: CDR1 SGHTA and CDR2 FQGTGA. Trimming removed 5 bases from V and 2 bases from J; junction bases left unmatched: 11. This CDR3 has 18 residues. In nucleotides, the CDR3 is TGTGCCAGCAGCACGCACTCCGGGACTAGCGGCCCCTACAATGAGCAGTTCTTC. Translated: CASSTHSGTSGPYNEQFF.